This TCR beta chain was captured in a study of human T cells and chemical hapten exposure. Time point of the sample: patch test 1, 2 weeks after DPC sensitization. Treatment denoted: therapeutic diphenylcyclopropenone sensitization with weekly scalp DPC. Germline V CDR1 and CDR2: SGHTA, FQGTGA. Trimming cost V 0 bases and J 4 bases, with 4 bases left between them. This CDR3 comprises 12 residues. From the RACE reads, TCRdb called clonotypes with MiXCR, one entry per CDR3 protein. The sample has about 110,000 distinct CDR3 sequences, 11% seen once; the top ten hold around 3.4%. There are many counts of this clonotype.

This chain joins TRBV7-3 and TRBJ2-7; D gene unclear. Sequences were derived from whole blood, sampled in connection with sensitization to the hapten diphenylcyclopropenone (DPC). The TCR originated in a woman between 40 and 50 years old with alopecia areata. Some clones in this sample may be carry-over from other donors' samples. Written as DNA, the CDR3 is TGTGCCAGCAGCTTAACTCATTACGAGCAGTACTTC. Residues: CASSLTHYEQYF.